The 17 T cell receptor beta chains given below trace back to one sample, sequenced in a study of cytomegalovirus exposure and HLA in healthy donors. This table comes from immunoSEQ multiplex PCR, and its TCRdb copy is limited to in-frame clones, with some not included. The repertoire holds some 150,000 clones, around nine tenths seen once, with 2.7% in the top ten. The sample was PBMCs. The source is a man aged 18-30 years in good health and CMV-seropositive.

This chain joins TRBV7-3 and TRBJ2-2; D remains unclear. The V gene's germline CDR1 is SGHTA and CDR2 FQGTGA. CDR3 length equals 14 residues. V lost 5 bases, J lost 0 bases, and 7 bases lay in between. The DNA of the CDR3 is TGTGCCAGCAGCCCAGATTCGAACACCGGGGAGCTGTTTTTT. Its protein product is CASSPDSNTGELFF. Full variable domain (missing parts from reference TRBV7-3 and TRBJ2-2): GAGVSQTPSNKVTEKGKYVELRCDPISGHTALYWYRQSLGQGPEFLIYFQGTGAADDSGLPNDRFFAVRPEGSVSTLKIQRTERGDSAVYLCASSPDSNTGELFFGEGSRLTVL.

This chain uses TRBV5-1 with TRBJ2-6; no clear D gene. Trimming shortened V by 7 bases and J by 4 bases, and 3 bases separated the two germline ends. The CDR3 contains 11 residues. Germline CDR1 and CDR2: SGHRS and YFSETQ. The chain's CDR3 is CASRGANVLTF. The CDR3, as DNA: TGCGCCAGCCGGGGGGCCAACGTCCTGACTTTC. Supplemented by reference TRBV5-1 and TRBJ2-6, the full variable domain reads KAGVTQTPRYLIKTRGQQVTLSCSPISGHRSVSWYQQTPGQGLQFLFEYFSETQRNKGNFPGRFSGRQFSNSRSEMNVSTLELGDSALYLCASRGANVLTFGAGSRLTVL.

The CDR3 here is CASSSIRAGQETQYF. The CDR3 bases are TGTGCCAGCAGCTCTATTCGGGCAGGGCAAGAGACCCAGTACTTC. The chain has TRBV7-9 and TRBJ2-5; D might be TRBD1 (5 bases). Trimming pared 4 bases from V and 2 bases from J, leaving 14 bases between. The length of the CDR3 is 15 residues. Looked up from germline, CDR1 is SEHNR and CDR2 is FQNEAQ (reference sequence).

V gene TRBV6-5 combines with J gene TRBJ2-7, with 9 bases aligning to TRBD1. Germline V lookup: CDR1 MNHEY, CDR2 SVGAGI. The J segment lost 3 bases and the V segment lost 5 bases, leaving 5 bases of the junction unmatched. This CDR3 has 14 amino acids. This CDR3 is CASSNTGQGYEQYF. Here the CDR3 DNA reads TGTGCCAGCAGTAACACGGGACAGGGCTACGAGCAGTACTTC.

The chain is built from TRBV13 and TRBJ2-7; 7 bases align to TRBD1. Germline CDR1 reads PRHDT; CDR2 reads FYEKMQ (reference sequence). The trim removed 1 base at V and 4 bases at J, leaving 4 bases unmatched. This CDR3 region has 14 residues. The CDR3, as DNA: TGTGCCAGCAGCTTAGTACAGGGGTCGTACGAGCAGTACTTC. Translating gives CASSLVQGSYEQYF.

This clone was observed a few times. The CDR3 here is CASSLGQGIQPQHF. Here the CDR3 DNA reads TGTGCCAGCAGCTTGGGACAGGGCATACAGCCCCAGCATTTT. The chain recombines TRBV7-9 with TRBJ1-5, with 9 bases fitting TRBD1. Unmatched junction bases numbered 4, after V lost 3 bases and J lost 7 bases. The germline V gene encodes CDR1 SEHNR and CDR2 FQNEAQ (reference sequence). The CDR3 length is 14 residues.

This clone was seen more than once but under ten times. V and J are TRBV6-1 and TRBJ1-2; no definite D call. The V end was cut by 2 bases, the J end by 3 bases, with 10 bases between. The CDR3 runs 14 residues. Germline values: CDR1 MNHNS, CDR2 SASEGT. This CDR3 reads CASSERRGYYGYTF. Written as DNA, the CDR3 is TGTGCCAGCAGTGAAAGGCGGGGATACTATGGCTACACCTTC.

V usage is TRBV27 and J usage is TRBJ2-7; D is perhaps TRBD2 (5 bases). This CDR3 contains 14 residues. Trimming removed 4 bases from V and 5 bases from J, with 15 bases in between. CDR1 is MNHEY and CDR2 is SMNVEV in the germline V gene (reference sequence). The CDR3 DNA reads TGTGCCAGCAGTTACGACGGGGAAGTGAACGAGCAGTACTTC. This codes for CASSYDGEVNEQYF.

Here the CDR3 reads CASSSRQGVGELFF. The CDR3 DNA sequence: TGTGCCAGCAGCTCTCGACAGGGGGTGGGGGAGCTGTTTTTT. J is TRBJ2-2 and V is TRBV13; 9 bases fit TRBD1. CDR1 and CDR2 (germline): PRHDT, FYEKMQ (reference sequence). V was clipped by 4 bases and J by 8 bases; unmatched bases: 5. There are 14 residues in the CDR3.

The genes are TRBV19 and TRBJ2-1; D possibly corresponds to TRBD1 (5 bases). The V end was cut by 3 bases, the J end by 4 bases, with 13 bases between. CDR1 is LNHDA, CDR2 SQIVND, per germline (reference sequence). The CDR3 runs to 15 residues. CDR3 sequence (DNA): TGTGCCAGTAGTATGGGGCGGAATTCGTACAATGAGCAGTTCTTC. Residues: CASSMGRNSYNEQFF.

The genes are TRBV5-1 and TRBJ2-3; D not resolved. Germline V gene sequence: CDR1 SGHRS, CDR2 YFSETQ. The CDR3 is made up of 17 amino acids. V shed 6 bases and J shed 2 bases, with 22 bases lying between them. The CDR3 DNA follows: TGCGCCAGCAACCAAAAGGCGGCAGCCACCTACACAGATACGCAGTATTTT. Amino acids: CASNQKAAATYTDTQYF. Full variable domain (remainder filled in from reference TRBV5-1 and TRBJ2-3): KAGVTQTPRYLIKTRGQQVTLSCSPISGHRSVSWYQQTPGQGLQFLFEYFSETQRNKGNFPGRFSGRQFSNSRSEMNVSTLELGDSALYLCASNQKAAATYTDTQYFGPGTRLTVL.

V is TRBV27 and J is TRBJ1-5; maybe TRBD1 (6 bases). V gave up 5 bases and J gave up 4 bases, with 12 bases separating them. This CDR3 contains 14 residues. Germline CDR1 reads MNHEY; CDR2 reads SMNVEV (reference sequence). This chain's CDR3 is CASSLNRANQPQHF. In DNA form, the CDR3 reads TGTGCCAGCAGTCTAAACAGGGCTAATCAGCCCCAGCATTTT.

J is TRBJ1-3 and V is TRBV11-2, with 12 bases lining up with TRBD1. Germline values: CDR1 SGHAT, CDR2 FQNNGV. V was clipped by 4 bases and J by 6 bases; unmatched bases: 4. The CDR3 covers 15 residues. The CDR3 protein is CASSSQGQGANTIYF. The CDR3, as DNA: TGTGCCAGCAGCTCTCAGGGACAGGGGGCAAACACCATATATTTT.

In its sample, this clone was seen a few times. V is TRBV6-4 and J is TRBJ2-3, with D possibly matching TRBD2 (6 bases). CDR3 size: 13 residues. In germline, CDR1 is MRHNA, CDR2 SNTAGT. Trimming took 4 bases from V and 4 from J, leaving 9 bases between them. The CDR3 DNA follows: TGTGCCAGCAGTGCGGGGGAGGCAGATACGCAGTATTTT. Residues: CASSAGEADTQYF.

V usage is TRBV4-2 and J usage is TRBJ2-1, with TRBD2 as a possible D gene (5 bases). V was cut by 6 bases and J by 6 bases, with 18 bases left in between. CDR3 length: 15 amino acids. CDR1 and CDR2 from the germline V gene are LGHNA and YNFKEQ. Here the CDR3 DNA reads TGTGCCAGCAGGCGAGACCGGGATCTGGGCAATGAGCAGTTCTTC. The encoded protein is CASRRDRDLGNEQFF.

The genes are TRBV4-2 and TRBJ1-1; D gene ambiguous. Germline CDR1 and CDR2: LGHNA and YNFKEQ. The CDR3 has 15 residues. V gave up 1 base and J gave up 3 bases, with 12 bases separating them. CDR3 sequence: CASSQGSQLDTEAFF. CDR3 DNA sequence: TGTGCCAGCAGCCAAGGGTCACAGCTGGACACTGAAGCTTTCTTT.

This clone has only a few counts. The chain has TRBV5-1 and TRBJ2-7; D might be TRBD1 (5 bases). In germline, CDR1 is SGHRS, CDR2 YFSETQ. Deletions cut 0 bases from V and 2 bases from J, with 9 bases between. The CDR3 loop spans 14 amino acids. The CDR3 coding sequence is TGCGCCAGCAGCTTGGAGGGCAGGGCCTACGAGCAGTACTTC. As protein: CASSLEGRAYEQYF.